Presented here are 9 T cell receptor beta chains from one specimen sequenced in a study of blood T cell repertoires in COVID-19. TCRdb keeps only in-frame clones here, not all; method: immunoSEQ multiplex PCR. The sample shows a few hundred thousand clones, approximately 90% of them seen only once. The source material was PBMCs or T cells enriched from blood (not recorded which). The receptors derive from a woman aged 55-75 years who had recovered from COVID-19.

The rearrangement joins TRBV12-5 to TRBJ2-1; 8 nucleotides align to TRBD1. This CDR3 comprises 16 residues. The V and J ends lost 0 bases and 9 bases, in that order; junction bases with no gene match: 10. From germline, CDR1 is LGHNT and CDR2 FRNRAP. The CDR3 DNA follows: TGTGCTAGTGGTTTGGTAACCCCGGACAGGGCGGGTGAGCAGTTCTTC. This translates into CASGLVTPDRAGEQFF.

This chain links TRBV7-9 with TRBJ2-3, with a tentative D call TRBD2 (5 bases). CDR1 is SEHNR, CDR2 FQNEAQ, per germline (reference sequence). This CDR3 comprises 15 residues. V shed 5 bases and J shed 5 bases, with 17 bases lying between them. CDR3: CASSNKLGPGDTQYF. The CDR3 DNA sequence: TGTGCCAGCAGCAACAAACTAGGTCCGGGAGATACGCAGTATTTT.

The genes are TRBV21-1 and TRBJ2-7; whether TRBD2, the table's D call, matches the DNA was not checked. TRBV21-1 is a recognized pseudogene. The CDR3 is 15 amino acids. CDR3 DNA sequence: TGTGCCAGCAGCGGAGTCAGCCCTGAGGCCTACGAGCAGTACGTC. Its protein is CASSGVSPEAYEQYV.

The V gene is TRBV25-1, the J gene TRBJ1-2; 8 nucleotides align to TRBD1. The CDR3 contains 15 residues. V shed 6 bases and J 5 bases; nucleotides not matched to a gene: 11. The V gene's germline CDR1 is MGHDK and CDR2 SYGVNS. CDR3 in DNA: TGTGCCAGCAGCGCTGATTTGGACAGGGAGTATGGCTACACCTTC. Translated, it gives CASSADLDREYGYTF.

As DNA, the CDR3 is TGTGCCAGCAGTGACGGACAGGGCTACGAGCAGTACTTC. Amino acid sequence: CASSDGQGYEQYF. The chain links TRBV6-1 to TRBJ2-7; 8 bases agree with TRBD1. Germline CDR1 reads MNHNS; CDR2 reads SASEGT. The V and J ends lost 3 bases and 3 bases, in that order; junction bases with no gene match: 1. The CDR3 is made up of 13 amino acids.

V usage is TRBV7-9 and J usage is TRBJ1-2; D remains ambiguous. Deletions cut 1 base from V and 4 bases from J, with 10 bases between. Germline assignment: CDR1 SEHNR and CDR2 FQNEAQ (reference sequence). The CDR3 consists of 14 residues. DNA for the CDR3: TGTGCCAGCAGCTTAGAGGGAGGCCCCTATGGCTACACCTTC. This encodes CASSLEGGPYGYTF.

The gene calls are TRBV11-2 and TRBJ1-3; D ambiguous. Between the trimmed V and J ends, which lost 4 bases and 4 bases, there was a span of 11 bases. CDR1 and CDR2 from the germline V gene are SGHAT and FQNNGV. The CDR3 covers 14 residues. The CDR3 spells CASSSLLEGNTIYF. CDR3 in DNA: TGTGCCAGCAGCTCCCTCCTAGAAGGAAACACCATATATTTT. The full variable domain, rest sourced from reference TRBV11-2 and TRBJ1-3, is EAGVAQSPRYKIIEKRQSVAFWCNPISGHATLYWYQQILGQGPKLLIQFQNNGVVDDSQLPKDRFSAERLKGVDSTLKIQPAKLEDSAVYLCASSSLLEGNTIYFGEGSWLTVV.

The genes are TRBV6-6 and TRBJ1-1, with 8 bases identical to TRBD1. CDR1 MNHNY and CDR2 SVGAGI come from the germline V gene (reference sequence). Trimming at V came to 5 bases and at J to 4 bases, leaving 9 bases not matched to a gene. This CDR3 has 15 amino acids. CDR3 loop: CASSPQGARGTEAFF. The CDR3 DNA reads as TGTGCCAGCAGTCCTCAGGGGGCGCGAGGCACTGAAGCTTTCTTT.

The sample holds a few counts of this clone. V usage is TRBV19 and J usage is TRBJ1-2; TRBD1 matches at 7 bases. The V gene end was trimmed by 5 bases and the J gene end by 0 bases; junction bases not matched to a gene: 6. From germline, CDR1 is LNHDA and CDR2 SQIVND (reference sequence). The CDR3 covers 15 residues. The CDR3 region has the DNA TGTGCCAGTAGTGCCGGACAGGCCACTAACTATGGCTACACCTTC. It translates to CASSAGQATNYGYTF.